Listed here is a single T cell receptor beta chain. This sample was included in a study of blood T cell repertoires in COVID-19. At the level of the study: The United States, Italy and Spain were the sources of the acute and convalescent COVID-19 samples.

Authors' analysis steps: Amplifying reference gene primers gave estimates of nucleated cell counts. Clones were sequenced by immunoSEQ multiplex PCR, and TCRdb holds only the in-frame ones, with some missing. The V and J calls and clone size come from that table; D and trimming were worked out from the DNA. The sample yields 250,000 to 300,000 clones, about 87% seen once. The CDR3 totals 15 residues. Trimming at V came to 0 bases and at J to 6 bases, leaving 6 bases not matched to a gene. Germline V gene lookup returns CDR1 LNHDA and CDR2 SQIVND (reference sequence). The chain joins TRBV19 to TRBJ1-2; 8 bases align to TRBD1. Sequenced: peripheral blood. The sequence came from a woman in her twenties or thirties who had recovered from COVID-19. The DNA of the CDR3 is TGTGCCAGTAGTATAGACGGACAGGGACGTAATGGCTACACCTTC. Its translation: CASSIDGQGRNGYTF.